This note documents a single TCR beta chain sequence. Its antigen is currently not known. No base qualities exist here, and no much larger clone lies one base off it. These data originate in a study of regulatory T cells in long-lasting Graves disease (dated by TCRdb to about 2021). About the full investigation: Newly diagnosed Graves' disease patients had taken antithyroid drugs for less than 3 months. Patients with persistent Graves' disease were compared with patients with newly diagnosed Graves' disease using TCR sequencing and RNA sequencing of peripheral blood. The study was registered as a clinical trial and conducted in China. A total of approximately 35 samples underwent TCR sequencing: approximately 13 from persistent and around 20 from newly diagnosed Graves' disease patients. The full study reports these points: As a limitation, the authors acknowledged that the small sample size may reduce accuracy. Persistent disease showed preferential use of TRBV28, TRBJ1-2 and TRBJ2-5, whereas newly diagnosed disease favored TRBV20-1 and TRBJ2-1. The study examined only peripheral blood because the primary lesion, thyroid tissue, could not be accessed. Patients with persistent disease shared more public clonotypes (approximately 2,500) than newly diagnosed patients did (966). Compared with newly diagnosed patients, persistent Graves' disease patients had lower TCR Shannon entropy and fewer highly expanded clones, which suggests clonal expansion. Only the TCR beta chain was sequenced and analyzed.

Taken with the paper, the label for time point translates to: newly diagnosed GD, antithyroid drugs for less than 3 months. For both TCR sequencing and RNA sequencing, RNA was extracted from PBMCs using TRIzol. The diagnosis of Graves' disease followed American Thyroid Association guidelines. Patients for the study were recruited at an endocrinology department in Xi'an, China. Each patient gave 8.5 to 9.5 milliliters of peripheral blood, collected in an EDTA anticoagulant tube. Ficoll Paque Plus density gradient separation was used to isolate PBMCs, and no further T cell sorting was performed. An Agilent 2100 Bioanalyzer and agarose gel were used to check RNA quality, and a NanoDrop 2000 was used to measure RNA concentration. Trimming leaves V shorter by 6 bases and J shorter by 6 bases, with the junction holding 8 bases beyond the gene matches. The germline V gene (reference sequence) provides CDR1 DFQATT and CDR2 SNEGSKA. The CDR3 covers 12 residues, taking in both the cysteine and the phenylalanine. Just CDR3 DNA is preserved here, 36 bases in frame from base 1.

Receptors were amplified or captured by multiplex PCR. Sequenced on an Illumina HiSeq 4000. To build TCR beta libraries, CDR3 regions were amplified by Arm-PCR using iRepertoire HTBI primers. PCR products were gel purified before sequencing. For the original study's pipeline: Gene usage analysis of CDR3 amino acid clonotypes relied on the roughly 58 TRBV and over 13 TRBJ segments identified across samples. COPE and FqMerger were used to merge the filtered high-quality paired reads into contigs. Contigs were aligned with BLAST to IMGT TRBV, TRBD and TRBJ reference genes, and CDR3 was defined per IMGT. Clonotypes above 0.1% frequency were classified as highly expanded clones. Repertoire diversity was measured by Shannon entropy, and V-J evenness by the Gini coefficient. Clonotypes shared by more than one individual were considered public. TCRdb took the public reads, trimmed them with fastp at Q25, ran MiXCR for clone calling and kept in-frame beta chains. One record per CDR3 amino acid sequence lists the most common genes and DNA. The V and J calls and clone size come from TCRdb's table, not from the authors' own analysis. Across this sample there are approximately 390,000 distinct CDR3 sequences, with 16% seen only once. The ten largest clones add up to 20% to 25% of the sample.

Another study also made use of these data, one on T cells in Graves' hyperthyroidism and ophthalmopathy. The second publication reports: Stable Graves' hyperthyroidism was defined as no progression to ophthalmopathy during 18 months of follow-up. Hyperthyroidism patients were newly diagnosed, with disease duration under 2 months, and aged 18 to 65 years. Patients with uncontrolled infections, other autoimmune diseases, pregnancy or lactation were excluded. Diagnoses were based on clinical symptoms, serum thyroxine and TRAb, thyroid ultrasound and orbital computed tomography. For the first round of RT-PCR on the TCR CDR3, the HTBI primer set was used together with the Qiagen OneStep RT-PCR kit. Most expanded thyroid clonotypes (frequency above 0.001) were also detected in blood, suggesting blood repertoires may reflect thyroid immune responses. A 13 V-J signature model separated ophthalmopathy from stable hyperthyroidism, with 87.88% sensitivity and around 84% specificity in cross-validation and 80%/75% in testing. During validation, the model predicted progression to ophthalmopathy a median of around six months ahead of onset, with approximately 70% sensitivity and 72.22% specificity. TCR V-J signatures able to tell the groups apart were searched for in a discovery cohort of 90 to 100 patients, of whom 43 had Graves' ophthalmopathy and around 56 had stable Graves' hyperthyroidism. Whether ophthalmopathy could be predicted prospectively was tested in an independent validation cohort made up of 18 to 20 hyperthyroidism patients plus 17 patients who later progressed to ophthalmopathy. The approximately 95 discovery patients were divided at random into training and test sets in a 7:3 ratio. In about six Graves' hyperthyroidism patients, the study also compared T-cell repertoires from thyroid tissue with T-cell repertoires from blood. Once sampling was done, hyperthyroidism patients were given methimazole at a starting dose of 30 mg daily, whereas ophthalmopathy patients were given high-dose intravenous methylprednisolone. The libraries were constructed in a second round of multiplex PCR and then size-selected and purified. Paired-end sequencing of the libraries was performed with 100 bp reads on an Illumina HiSeq2000. SOAPnuke was used to process the raw data, with reads discarded if the reads contained adapters or uncalled bases, had a mean Phred below 15, or lacked an exact constant-primer or identifier match. COPE v1.2.5 was used to merge the high-quality paired reads, and each unique nucleotide sequence was defined as a clonotype. MiTCR v1.1 was used to align the clonotypes against IMGT TRBV, TRBD and TRBJ reference segments. Analysis was restricted to V-J combinations with a frequency above 0.0001, which covered 98% to 99.2% of repertoires. The TCS score was defined as the ratio of F50 (clonal expansion) to E x V (chaos), calculated using BLOSUM62-based TCRdist between CDR3 peptides within each V-J. Welch's t-statistics and random forest reduced 500 to 650 V-J features to 13, which were used in a naive Bayes classifier (R e1071). No statistical method was used to set the sample size in advance, and investigators knew the group allocation. TCR Vbeta CDR3 sequencing of approximately 140 peripheral blood samples (approximately 44 ophthalmopathy, 75 to 85 hyperthyroidism and approximately 17 progressor patients) is reported in the paper.

The chain couples TRBV20-1 to TRBJ2-7, with 7 bases in between that match TRBD2. The sample here was peripheral blood mononuclear cells (PBMCs), taken at new diagnosis, from a patient treated with antithyroid drugs. This clonotype originated in a woman under 30 with Graves disease. Donor details come from another sample of the same person, matched by shared clones. For the CDR3, the sequence is CSARREPGEQYF. The base sequence is TGCAGTGCCCGGCGGGAGCCGGGCGAGCAGTACTTC.